This is a list of T cell receptor beta chains from one sample in a study of T cell repertoires in aging, cancer and after chemotherapy. A single record per CDR3 protein comes from TCRdb applying MiXCR to the multiplex PCR reads. The table records 2,500 or so distinct CDR3 sequences, 50% to 60% of them present only once. Material: blood. The receptors shown here come from a human donor with a solid tumor. The CDR3 runs from the conserved cysteine through the conserved F or W. The order of the fields is clone size, D gene, J gene, V gene, CDR3 protein, CDR3 DNA. D genes are given only for firm matches. A clone size is listed for some rows: how often the clone was seen (once, few, many), or a class if it is expanded.

- - TRBJ2-7 TRBV28 CASYEAGQSYEQYF TGTGCCAGCTACGAAGCAGGACAATCCTACGAGCAGTACTTC
- TRBD2 TRBJ2-7 TRBV28 CASSLSSGRDEQYF TGTGCCAGCAGTTTATCTAGCGGGAGGGACGAGCAGTACTTC
once - TRBJ1-6 TRBV2 CASREAGTISPLHF TGTGCCAGCAGGGAGGCAGGGACGATTTCACCCCTCCACTTT
- - TRBJ2-7 TRBV6-2/TRBV6-3 CASSSVPGNGEQYF TGTGCCAGCAGTTCCGTCCCGGGGAACGGCGAGCAGTACTTC
- TRBD1 TRBJ2-3 TRBV29-1 CSVEAPGQGYTDTQYF TGCAGCGTTGAAGCGCCCGGACAGGGCTACACAGATACGCAGTATTTT
- TRBD1 TRBJ2-1 TRBV4-3 CASSQDRGDRVDEQFF TGCGCCAGCAGCCAAGATAGGGGGGACAGGGTCGATGAGCAGTTCTTC
once TRBD2 TRBJ2-1 TRBV27 CASSTRGGAIEQFF TGTGCCAGCAGTACCCGGGGGGGGGCTATTGAGCAGTTCTTC
- TRBD2 TRBJ2-1 TRBV6-1 CASSPQAGGDNEQFF TGTGCCAGCTCACCCCAAGCCGGGGGGGACAATGAGCAGTTCTTC
few - TRBJ2-1 TRBV29-1 CSVERGGEQFF TGCAGCGTTGAACGTGGGGGAGAGCAGTTCTTC
few - TRBJ1-2 TRBV6-5 CASRMLQGGYTF TGTGCCAGCAGGATGTTACAGGGTGGCTACACCTTC
- - TRBJ2-7 TRBV2 CASSVRTDIFEQYF TGTGCCAGCAGTGTTCGGACGGACATCTTTGAGCAGTACTTC
- - TRBJ2-1 TRBV12-5 CASGLGRGSSYNEQFF TGTGCTAGTGGTTTGGGAAGGGGGAGCTCCTACAATGAGCAGTTCTTC
- - TRBJ2-3 TRBV7-2 CASSLQITDTQYF TGTGCCAGCAGCTTACAGATCACAGATACGCAGTATTTT
- TRBD2 TRBJ2-2 TRBV19 CASGGVQGGGELFF TGTGCAAGCGGGGGGGTCCAAGGCGGCGGGGAGCTGTTTTTT
- - TRBJ1-3 TRBV27 CASSSGPYHSGNTIYF TGTGCCAGCAGTTCGGGACCTTACCACTCTGGAAACACCATATATTTT
- TRBD1 TRBJ2-7 TRBV10-3 CAIRQTTGSYEQYF TGTGCCATCAGGCAAACGACAGGGTCCTACGAGCAGTACTTC
- TRBD2 TRBJ2-2 TRBV27 CASSFTSGGDTGELFF TGTGCCAGCAGTTTCACGTCCGGGGGGGACACCGGGGAGCTGTTTTTT
- TRBD2 TRBJ2-1 TRBV10-1 CASSRSGSDDEQFF TGCGCCAGCAGTCGGAGCGGGAGTGACGATGAGCAGTTCTTC
once - TRBJ2-7 TRBV7-2 CASSTQVSYEQYF TGTGCCAGCAGCACCCAGGTTTCCTACGAGCAGTACTTC
few - TRBJ1-3 TRBV10-3 CAITDLRSSGNTIYF TGTGCCATCACTGATCTCAGGAGCTCTGGAAACACCATATATTTT
few - TRBJ2-7 TRBV29-1 CSVRDGTYEQYF TGCAGCGTCCGGGACGGGACCTACGAGCAGTACTTC
- TRBD1 TRBJ2-7 TRBV29-1 CSVVQGAAEQYF TGCAGCGTTGTTCAGGGGGCGGCCGAGCAGTACTTC
once - TRBJ1-2 TRBV4-3 CASSLIPGQSYTF TGTGCCAGCAGCTTAATTCCGGGACAAAGCTACACCTTC
once TRBD1 TRBJ2-7 TRBV30 CAWSSRTLGTAELTYEQYF TGTGCCTGGAGTTCGCGAACTTTAGGGACAGCCGAACTAACCTACGAGCAGTACTTC
few TRBD1 TRBJ2-7 TRBV19 CASSNRGSYDEQYF TGTGCCAGTAGTAACAGGGGTAGCTACGACGAGCAGTACTTC
- - TRBJ1-2 TRBV20-1 CSARDLRGYGYTF TGCAGTGCTAGAGACCTGCGTGGCTATGGCTACACCTTC
- TRBD1 TRBJ1-5 TRBV19 CASGGTGNPLQPQHF TGTGCCAGTGGGGGGACAGGGAATCCGCTTCAGCCCCAGCATTTT
once - TRBJ1-5 TRBV20-1 CSAGQPNQPQHF TGCAGTGCTGGACAGCCCAATCAGCCCCAGCATTTT
once TRBD1 TRBJ2-5 TRBV7-2 CASSFGTGYPGETQYF TGTGCCAGCAGCTTCGGGACAGGGTACCCGGGGGAGACCCAGTACTTC
- - TRBJ1-2 TRBV6-2/TRBV6-3 CASRKGDEKDGYTF TGTGCCAGCAGGAAAGGAGATGAGAAGGATGGCTACACCTTC
once - TRBJ2-3 TRBV27 CASSVVKKVRGTDTQYF TGTGCCAGCAGTGTGGTTAAGAAGGTCCGGGGCACAGATACGCAGTATTTT
few TRBD1 TRBJ2-6 TRBV29-1 CSVEGQGSGANVLTF TGCAGCGTTGAAGGACAGGGATCTGGGGCCAACGTCCTGACTTTC
- TRBD1 TRBJ2-1 TRBV10-3 CAIRTGKNHEQFF TGTGCCATCAGGACAGGGAAGAACCATGAGCAGTTCTTC
- TRBD1 TRBJ1-1 TRBV19 CASRQGVTEAFF TGTGCCAGCAGACAGGGGGTCACTGAAGCTTTCTTT
- TRBD1 TRBJ1-2 TRBV6-5 CASSTGTGGGGYTF TGTGCCAGCAGTACAGGGACAGGGGGGGGCGGCTACACCTTC
- - TRBJ1-1 TRBV6-2/TRBV6-3 CASVVNTETFF TGTGCCAGTGTGGTGAACACTGAAACTTTCTTT
few TRBD1 TRBJ1-2 TRBV29-1 CSGTTGEEYGYTF TGCAGCGGGACGACAGGGGAAGAGTATGGCTACACCTTC
- TRBD1 TRBJ1-2 TRBV18 CASSPRTGSYGYTF TGTGCCAGCTCACCCCGGACAGGATCCTATGGCTACACCTTC
few TRBD1 TRBJ1-1 TRBV19 CASSPDRSTEAFF TGTGCCAGTAGTCCGGACAGGTCCACTGAAGCTTTCTTT
- TRBD2 TRBJ2-1 TRBV7-3 CASRPGLAGGVNEQFF TGTGCCAGCAGGCCTGGACTAGCGGGAGGGGTGAATGAGCAGTTCTTC
- - TRBJ2-4 TRBV27 CASHPSGRAKNIQYF TGTGCCAGCCATCCGAGCGGCAGGGCAAAAAACATTCAGTACTTC
- - TRBJ2-5 TRBV20-1 CSAPLSGTLQETQYF TGCAGTGCCCCCCTCTCCGGGACTTTACAAGAGACCCAGTACTTC
few - TRBJ1-6 TRBV11-2 CASSIGRYNSPLHF TGTGCCAGCAGCATAGGACGGTATAATTCACCCCTCCACTTT
- TRBD2 TRBJ2-7 TRBV28 CASRGTSRTYEQYF TGTGCCAGCAGAGGGACTAGTCGCACCTACGAGCAGTACTTC
- TRBD1 TRBJ1-1 TRBV6-5 CASIHPGQGDSMNTEAFF TGTGCCAGCATCCACCCGGGACAGGGGGATTCGATGAACACTGAAGCTTTCTTT